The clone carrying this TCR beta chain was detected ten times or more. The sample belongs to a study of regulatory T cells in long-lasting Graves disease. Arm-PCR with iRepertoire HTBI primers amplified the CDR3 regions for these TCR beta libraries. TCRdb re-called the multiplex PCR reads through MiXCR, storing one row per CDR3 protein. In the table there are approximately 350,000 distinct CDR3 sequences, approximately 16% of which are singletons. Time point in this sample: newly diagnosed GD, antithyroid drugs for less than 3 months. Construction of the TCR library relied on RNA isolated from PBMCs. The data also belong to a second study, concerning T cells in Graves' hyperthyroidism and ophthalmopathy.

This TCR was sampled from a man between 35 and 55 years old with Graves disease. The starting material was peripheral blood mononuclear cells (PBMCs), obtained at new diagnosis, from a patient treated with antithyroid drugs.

CDR3 in amino acids: CASSLGGARGNEQYF. DNA for the CDR3: TGTGCCAGCAGTTTAGGAGGGGCCCGGGGGAACGAGCAGTACTTC. V usage is TRBV28 and J usage is TRBJ2-7; perhaps TRBD2 as D (6 bases). The CDR3 runs 15 residues. Germline loops: CDR1 MDHEN, CDR2 SYDVKM. V was clipped by 2 bases and J by 5 bases, with 16 bases between them.